Ten or more counts support the clone carrying this TCR beta chain. The sample originates from a study of T-cell reconstitution after alpha-beta-depleted transplantation in children. The authors prepared the TCRbeta library with unique molecular identifiers. MiXCR was run by TCRdb on the PCR reads, yielding one entry per CDR3 protein. The table includes about 200,000 distinct CDR3 sequences, 13% to 15% detected once. V was shortened by 2 bases and J by 6 bases, with 11 bases between the two germline ends. CDR3 length equals 13 residues. Germline values: CDR1 MDHEN, CDR2 SYDVKM. The receptor was derived from a human donor who donated a stem cell graft to a child with acute lymphoblastic leukemia. The specimen comprised PBMCs from the stem cell graft donor, sampled from the stem cell graft. The chain carries TRBV28 and TRBJ2-7; D is undetermined. The CDR3 coding sequence is TGTGCCAGCAGTTTACTACAGCTTGGCGAGCAGTACTTC. Protein sequence: CASSLLQLGEQYF.